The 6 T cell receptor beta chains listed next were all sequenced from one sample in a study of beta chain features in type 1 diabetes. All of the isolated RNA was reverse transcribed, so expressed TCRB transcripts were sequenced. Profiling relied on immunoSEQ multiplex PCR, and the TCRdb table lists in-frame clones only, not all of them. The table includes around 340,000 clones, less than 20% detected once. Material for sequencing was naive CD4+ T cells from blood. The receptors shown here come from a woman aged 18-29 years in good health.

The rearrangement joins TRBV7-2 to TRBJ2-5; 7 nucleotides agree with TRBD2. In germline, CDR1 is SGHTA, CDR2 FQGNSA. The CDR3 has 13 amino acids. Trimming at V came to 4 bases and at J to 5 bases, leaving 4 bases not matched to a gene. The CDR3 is CASSSTRGETQYF. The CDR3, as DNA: TGTGCCAGCAGCTCCACGCGGGGGGAGACCCAGTACTTC.

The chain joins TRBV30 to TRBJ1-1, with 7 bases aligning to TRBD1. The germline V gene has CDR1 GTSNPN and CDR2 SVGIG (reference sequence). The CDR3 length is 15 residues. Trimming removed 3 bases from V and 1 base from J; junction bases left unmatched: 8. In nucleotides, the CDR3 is TGTGCCTGGAGGGCCCCCGACAGGGAGAACACTGAAGCTTTCTTT. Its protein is CAWRAPDRENTEAFF.

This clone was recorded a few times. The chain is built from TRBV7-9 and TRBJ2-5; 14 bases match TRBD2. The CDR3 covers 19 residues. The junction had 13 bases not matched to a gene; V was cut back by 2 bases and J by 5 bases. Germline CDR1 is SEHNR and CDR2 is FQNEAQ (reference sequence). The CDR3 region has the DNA TGTGCCAGCAGCTTACGTAGCGGGACTAGCGGGAGAATGGGGGAGACCCAGTACTTC. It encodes CASSLRSGTSGRMGETQYF.

The CDR3 region has the DNA TGCGCCAGCAGCCAGGGAAGACTAGTAATGGCCCACGAGCAGTACTTC. It is translated as CASSQGRLVMAHEQYF. The chain is built from TRBV4-1 and TRBJ2-7, with D possibly matching TRBD2 (6 bases). The CDR3 is made up of 16 amino acids. Germline-derived CDR1 and CDR2 are MGHRA and YSYEKL. V was shortened by 3 bases and J by 5 bases, with 20 bases between the two germline ends.

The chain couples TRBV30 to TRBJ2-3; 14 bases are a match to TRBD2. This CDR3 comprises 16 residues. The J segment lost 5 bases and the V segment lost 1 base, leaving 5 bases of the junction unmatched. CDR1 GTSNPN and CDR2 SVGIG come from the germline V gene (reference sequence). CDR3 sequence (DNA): TGTGCCTGGAGTGGGGGACTAGCGGGAGCTGGAGATACGCAGTATTTT. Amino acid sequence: CAWSGGLAGAGDTQYF.

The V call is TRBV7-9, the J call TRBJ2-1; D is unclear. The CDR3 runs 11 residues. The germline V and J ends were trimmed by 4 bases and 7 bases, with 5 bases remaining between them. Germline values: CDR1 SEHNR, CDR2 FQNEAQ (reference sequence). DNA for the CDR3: TGTGCCAGCAGCTCCGAGAATGAGCAGTTCTTC. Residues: CASSSENEQFF.